This record covers a single T cell receptor (beta chain). Its antigen is not known. The sample belongs to a study of OX40 agonist ivuxolimab in advanced cancers. Across the whole study: Every 2 weeks, patients got intravenous ivuxolimab at one of six dose levels (0.01-10 mg/kg). Findings and limits, study-wide: Not determined was the antigen specificity of the expanded peripheral T cells.

Germline assignment: CDR1 SGHRS and CDR2 YFSETQ. The V and J ends lost 4 bases and 6 bases, in that order; junction bases with no gene match: 3. The CDR3 covers 15 residues. Excluded were patients having autoimmune disease history or systemic immunosuppression. The repertoire was sequenced with immunoSEQ multiplex PCR; TCRdb's copy has only in-frame clones and lacks some. Among about 77,000 clones listed, 80% to 90% were seen once. The sample was CD4+ or CD8+ T cells sorted from blood, taken in a trial of the OX40 agonist ivuxolimab. The rearrangement joins TRBV5-1 to TRBJ2-3, with 15 bases matching TRBD2. The clonotype comes from an adult with an advanced solid tumor such as melanoma, head and neck, liver or kidney cancer. CDR3 in DNA: TGCGCCAGCAGCCGGACTAGCGGGGGGGCTGATACGCAGTATTTT. Its protein is CASSRTSGGADTQYF.